Listed below are T cell receptor beta chains from one sample, sequenced in a study of blood T cell repertoires in COVID-19. Generated by immunoSEQ multiplex PCR, the TCRdb table keeps only in-frame clones and is missing some. This table has approximately 400,000 clones, around 90% appearing once. The sequenced sample consisted of peripheral blood. The receptors were gathered from a man aged 40-49 years with acute or convalescent COVID-19. CDR3s include the opening cysteine and the closing phenylalanine or tryptophan. Fields, in order: J gene, clone size, D gene, V gene, CDR3 DNA, CDR3 protein. D genes are given only for firm matches. Size values are once, few and many counts, or a class for expanded clones, and some rows have none.

TRBJ1-2,NA,NA,TRBV18,TGTGCCAGCTCACCAATCCCAGGGAATGTTAACTATGGCTACACCTTC,CASSPIPGNVNYGYTF
TRBJ2-1,NA,NA,TRBV9,TGTGCCAGCAGCGTAGATCGCGTTTCTAGGGAGCAGTTCTTC,CASSVDRVSREQFF
TRBJ2-7,NA,TRBD2,TRBV28,TGTGCCAGCAGCCCTAGACTAGCGCGCGAGCAGTACTTC,CASSPRLAREQYF
TRBJ2-7,NA,TRBD2,TRBV9,TGTGCCAGCAGCGACCCAGGTGGGCTAGCGGGCCACGAGCAGTACTTC,CASSDPGGLAGHEQYF
TRBJ2-1,NA,TRBD2,TRBV19,TGTGCCAGTAGTATAATTTGGAGAGCGGGAGGGCCGGTCAATGAGCAGTTCTTC,CASSIIWRAGGPVNEQFF
TRBJ1-4,NA,TRBD1,TRBV28,TGTGCCACCTGTATGCCGGGACAGGGGAATGAAAAACTGTTTTTT,CATCMPGQGNEKLFF
TRBJ2-5,once,NA,TRBV7-2,TGTGCCAGCAGCTTTAATGCAGGGGAAGAGACCCAGTACTTC,CASSFNAGEETQYF
TRBJ2-5,once,NA,TRBV27,TGTGCCAGCAGTTTATCGGGGCCCGCGGCCCAGTACTTC,CASSLSGPAAQYF
TRBJ1-3,NA,NA,TRBV29-1,TGCAGCGTTGCGACAGGTTCCGGAGCGGGAAACACCATATATTTT,CSVATGSGAGNTIYF
TRBJ2-5,NA,TRBD1,TRBV2,TGTGCCAGGGGACAGGGCCGGGAGACCCAGTACTTC,CARGQGRETQYF
TRBJ1-2,many,TRBD1,TRBV7-2,TGTGCCAGCAGCACTCATGAGGGACAGGGGTATGGCTACACCTTC,CASSTHEGQGYGYTF
TRBJ2-3,NA,NA,TRBV28,TGTGCCAGCAGTTGGGGGGGGCAAACAGATACGCAGTATTTT,CASSWGGQTDTQYF
TRBJ2-7,NA,NA,TRBV18,TGTGCCAGCTCACCACCGGGGGGCTCCTACGAGCAGTACTTC,CASSPPGGSYEQYF
TRBJ2-3,NA,NA,TRBV7-3,TGTGCCAGCAGCTTAAGGGGCGGGATGGCCGCAGATACGCAGTATTTT,CASSLRGGMAADTQYF
TRBJ1-1,NA,TRBD1,TRBV19,TGTGCCAGTAGTCCACGGACAGGGATGAACACTGAAGCTTTCTTT,CASSPRTGMNTEAFF
TRBJ1-1,NA,TRBD1,TRBV29-1,TGCAGCGTTGTTTTACAGGGGATTGAAGCTTTCTTT,CSVVLQGIEAFF
TRBJ2-3,NA,TRBD2,TRBV9,TGTGCCAGCAGCACCCAACTAGCGGGAGAGCGCACAGATACGCAGTATTTT,CASSTQLAGERTDTQYF
TRBJ2-7,NA,TRBD2,TRBV23-1,TGCGCCAGCAGTCAATGGGCTCCCGGACTAGCGGGAGTACACTACGAGCAGTACTTC,CASSQWAPGLAGVHYEQYF
TRBJ2-7,NA,TRBD1,TRBV5-4,TGTGCCAGCAGCTCGCGGGACAGGGCCCCCTACGAGCAGTACTTC,CASSSRDRAPYEQYF
TRBJ1-2,NA,TRBD1,TRBV19,TGTGCCAGCACCGAAGGAGGGGGACAGGGGTATGGCTACACCTTC,CASTEGGGQGYGYTF
TRBJ2-1,NA,NA,TRBV27,TGTGCCAGCAGTTTATCGATCTCCGGAGGACCCTACAATGAGCAGTTCTTC,CASSLSISGGPYNEQFF
TRBJ1-2,NA,NA,TRBV10-3,TGTGCCATCAGTGACGTTCGTCGCAGGGAAGGGAATGGCTACACCTTC,CAISDVRRREGNGYTF
TRBJ2-7,NA,TRBD2,TRBV19,TGTGCCAGTACCCCCAGACTAGCGGGAGGAGTGTCCTACGAGCAGTACTTC,CASTPRLAGGVSYEQYF
TRBJ2-3,NA,TRBD2,TRBV2,TGTGCCAGCAGCAGCCAGACTAGCGGGGGGGGCACAGATACGCAGTATTTT,CASSSQTSGGGTDTQYF
TRBJ1-4,once,NA,TRBV21-1,TGTGCCAGCACCCCCGGGAGGGGTGCTAATGAAAAACTGTTTTTT,CASTPGRGANEKLFF
TRBJ1-6,few,TRBD1,TRBV9,TGTGCCAGCAGCTCGAGATCCGACAGGGTTTCGTTTTCACCCCTCCACTTT,CASSSRSDRVSFSPLHF
TRBJ1-4,NA,NA,TRBV3-1/TRBV3-2,TGTGCCAGCAGCCCCACGGTTACCAATGAAAAACTGTTTTTT,CASSPTVTNEKLFF
TRBJ2-1,NA,TRBD2,TRBV30,TGTGCCTGGAGTGTGACTAGCGGGGGAACTGAGCAGTTCTTC,CAWSVTSGGTEQFF